What follows are 27 T cell receptor beta chains derived from one specimen sequenced in a study of blood T cell repertoires in COVID-19. The assay was immunoSEQ multiplex PCR, and TCRdb's table has in-frame clones only and misses some. Among under 250,000 clones listed, roughly 75% were seen once. Sequencing used peripheral blood. The receptors originated from a woman aged 70-85 years with acute or convalescent COVID-19.

The chain employs TRBV19 and TRBJ2-2, with D possibly matching TRBD2 (7 bases). V gave up 2 bases and J gave up 1 base, with 11 bases separating them. Looked up from germline, CDR1 is LNHDA and CDR2 is SQIVND (reference sequence). This CDR3 is built from 16 residues. The DNA for the CDR3 is TGTGCCAGTAGTATAAGGGGGGGACAGAACACCGGGGAGCTGTTTTTT. Residues: CASSIRGGQNTGELFF.

This clone appeared once. The chain carries TRBV19 and TRBJ1-3, with TRBD1 identical over 7 bases. The CDR3 consists of 16 residues. V was clipped by 7 bases and J by 2 bases; unmatched bases: 11. The germline gives CDR1 LNHDA, CDR2 SQIVND (reference sequence). This CDR3 reads CASNPGGSFAGNTIYF. Here the CDR3 DNA reads TGTGCCAGTAACCCAGGGGGTTCGTTCGCTGGAAACACCATATATTTT.

This chain links TRBV30 with TRBJ1-6; weak D call: TRBD1 (6 bases). The CDR3 runs to 16 residues. V was clipped by 0 bases and J by 4 bases, with 13 bases between them. Germline V CDR1 and CDR2: GTSNPN, SVGIG (reference sequence). The CDR3 bases are TGTGCCTGGAGTGTAGGGGACACACTGTATAATTCACCCCTCCACTTT. This sequence encodes CAWSVGDTLYNSPLHF.

This chain joins TRBV5-1 and TRBJ2-5; D call uncertain. V was clipped by 7 bases and J by 2 bases, with 6 bases between them. The CDR3 is made up of 11 amino acids. Germline V lookup: CDR1 SGHRS, CDR2 YFSETQ. As DNA, the CDR3 is TGCGCCAGCGGAGAACAAGAGACCCAGTACTTC. It encodes CASGEQETQYF.

V usage is TRBV29-1 and J usage is TRBJ2-1; the D gene is possibly TRBD2 (5 bases). The CDR3 extends over 13 amino acids. V was shortened by 4 bases and J by 2 bases, with 9 bases between the two germline ends. Germline values: CDR1 SQVTM, CDR2 ANQGSEA. The CDR3 region has the DNA TGCAGCGTTGGTGGAGCGGCCTACAATGAGCAGTTCTTC. It codes for CSVGGAAYNEQFF.

This clone appeared a few times. This sequence joins TRBV24-1 and TRBJ2-1; D possibly corresponds to TRBD2 (7 bases). The CDR3 sequence is 13 residues long. V dropped 9 bases and J dropped 8 bases, with 16 bases sitting between them. From germline, CDR1 is KGHDR and CDR2 SFDVKD. As DNA, the CDR3 is TGTGCCACCGGACCGAGGGGGAGGGATGAGCAGTTCTTC. Its protein is CATGPRGRDEQFF.

This clone was counted only a few times. CDR3 loop: CATSAMGLAGGSTDTQYF. The DNA of the CDR3 is TGTGCCACCAGTGCCATGGGACTAGCGGGGGGTTCGACAGATACGCAGTATTTT. The V and J genes are TRBV24-1 and TRBJ2-3; 15 nucleotides match TRBD2. V gave up 5 bases and J gave up 3 bases; unmatched junction bases: 8. The germline CDR1 and CDR2 sequences are KGHDR and SFDVKD. CDR3 length: 18 amino acids.

The chain couples TRBV6-2 or TRBV6-3 to TRBJ2-7; D tentatively reads TRBD1 or TRBD2 (6 bases each). CDR1 and CDR2 from the germline V gene are MNHEY and SVGEGT. Trimming removed 7 bases at V and 2 bases at J, with 15 bases between. This CDR3 has 14 amino acids. CDR3 sequence: CASNPGAPAYEQYF. CDR3 sequence (DNA): TGTGCCAGCAACCCGGGGGCGCCGGCCTACGAGCAGTACTTC.

This chain joins TRBV29-1 and TRBJ2-6; 9 bases map to TRBD1. The CDR3 extends over 16 amino acids. From germline, CDR1 is SQVTM and CDR2 ANQGSEA. J gave up 3 bases and V 4 bases, and 7 bases lay outside the gene matches. In nucleotides, the CDR3 is TGCAGCGTTGCGGACAGGGGAACATATGGGGCCAACGTCCTGACTTTC. This gives the protein CSVADRGTYGANVLTF.

V gene TRBV7-6 combines with J gene TRBJ1-3; D is ambiguous. The CDR3 loop spans 12 amino acids. Germline CDR1 is SGHVS and CDR2 is FNYEAQ. The V and J ends lost 4 bases and 4 bases respectively, with 5 bases between them. CDR3 region: CASSSPGNTIYF. In DNA, the CDR3 is TGTGCCAGCAGCTCCCCAGGAAACACCATATATTTT.

This clone has just one count. V gene TRBV5-6 combines with J gene TRBJ2-5; 13 positions match TRBD2. CDR1 is SGHDT, CDR2 YYEEEE, per germline. CDR3 length equals 19 residues. With V trimmed by 3 bases and J by 4 bases, 15 bases remained unmatched. In nucleotides, the CDR3 is TGTGCCAGCAGCTCCACTAGCGGGGGGGCGAATTTGTTCGCAGAGACCCAGTACTTC. Translating it yields CASSSTSGGANLFAETQYF.

This chain connects TRBV5-1 to TRBJ1-5; perhaps TRBD1 as D (5 bases). V lost 0 bases and J 5 bases, leaving 6 bases between the germline ends. The CDR3 spans 13 residues. The germline V gene encodes CDR1 SGHRS and CDR2 YFSETQ. DNA of the CDR3: TGCGCCAGCAGCTTGGAACAGGATCAGCCCCAGCATTTT. Translating gives CASSLEQDQPQHF.

The chain has TRBV5-4 and TRBJ2-3, with 8 bases matching TRBD2. V lost 4 bases and J lost 4; bases outside the gene matches: 8. The CDR3 totals 15 residues. The germline CDR1 and CDR2 sequences are SGHNT and YYREEE (reference sequence). The CDR3 bases are TGTGCCAGCAGCATCGGGGGGGCTAATCCAGATACGCAGTATTTT. Translation gives CASSIGGANPDTQYF.

The chain combines TRBV9 with TRBJ2-5, with no clear D. The V gene lost 3 bases and the J gene lost 5 bases, with 20 bases spanning the gap. The CDR3 consists of 16 residues. Germline V gene data show CDR1 as SGDLS and CDR2 as YYNGEE. CDR3 protein: CASSADAPSVYETQYF. The CDR3 DNA follows: TGTGCCAGCAGCGCCGACGCACCGAGCGTTTACGAGACCCAGTACTTC.

This chain links TRBV5-8 with TRBJ2-7, with 10 bases that match TRBD1. CDR3 length: 15 amino acids. Trimming at V came to 2 bases and at J to 5 bases, leaving 7 bases not matched to a gene. The germline V gene has CDR1 SGHTS and CDR2 YDEGEE. The CDR3 sequence: CASSFPGTGVNEQYF. The CDR3 bases are TGTGCCAGCAGCTTTCCCGGGACAGGGGTGAACGAGCAGTACTTC.

The chain couples TRBV7-9 to TRBJ2-4; TRBD2 might be the D (5 bases). Trimming took off 4 bases at V and 8 bases at J, with 21 bases between the two ends. Looked up from germline, CDR1 is SEHNR and CDR2 is FQNEAQ (reference sequence). CDR3 size: 16 residues. The CDR3: CASSSQRLSQNHIQYF. The DNA of the CDR3 is TGTGCCAGCAGCTCGCAGCGGCTGTCGCAAAATCACATTCAGTACTTC.

V gene TRBV6-5 combines with J gene TRBJ2-7; perhaps TRBD2 as D (6 bases). The germline CDR1 and CDR2 sequences are MNHEY and SVGAGI. Trimming removed 10 bases from V and 6 bases from J, with 13 bases in between. The length of the CDR3 is 11 residues. Here the CDR3 DNA reads TGTGCCACCCGGCGGGACGGCGAGCAGTACGTC. It encodes CATRRDGEQYV.

The rearrangement links TRBV6-5 to TRBJ1-2; 7 bases agree with TRBD1. Germline CDR1 and CDR2: MNHEY and SVGAGI. CDR3 size: 15 residues. The J segment lost 6 bases and the V segment lost 0 bases, leaving 7 bases of the junction unmatched. This CDR3 reads CASSYSFRGEDGYTF. Here the CDR3 DNA reads TGTGCCAGCAGTTACTCGTTCAGGGGGGAGGATGGCTACACCTTC.

The genes are TRBV24-1 and TRBJ2-1; the match to TRBD1 covers 10 bases. With 8 bases clipped from V and 8 bases from J, the junction kept 11 bases outside the gene matches. The germline V gene encodes CDR1 KGHDR and CDR2 SFDVKD. This CDR3 has 15 residues. CDR3 loop: CATTPRTGGTHEQFF. The DNA for the CDR3 is TGTGCCACCACCCCGCGGACAGGGGGTACCCATGAGCAGTTCTTC.

The CDR3 loop reads CASSGRGGGDTQYF. CDR3 in DNA: TGTGCCAGCAGTGGTCGGGGGGGAGGGGATACGCAGTATTTT. The chain couples TRBV25-1 to TRBJ2-3; 8 bases map to TRBD2. Per germline, CDR1 MGHDK and CDR2 SYGVNS. The V and J ends lost 4 bases and 6 bases, in that order; junction bases with no gene match: 6. This CDR3 is 14 amino acids long.

V is TRBV11-2 and J is TRBJ2-2, with D perhaps matching TRBD1 (6 bases). This CDR3 has 15 amino acids. The V gene's germline CDR1 is SGHAT and CDR2 FQNNGV. V lost 6 bases to trimming and J lost 5 bases, with 16 bases between them. In DNA form, the CDR3 reads TGTGCCAGCAGTATAGACAGGATTTGGACCGGGGAGCTGTTTTTT. This gives the protein CASSIDRIWTGELFF. The whole variable domain, remainder taken from reference TRBV11-2 and TRBJ2-2, is EAGVAQSPRYKIIEKRQSVAFWCNPISGHATLYWYQQILGQGPKLLIQFQNNGVVDDSQLPKDRFSAERLKGVDSTLKIQPAKLEDSAVYLCASSIDRIWTGELFFGEGSRLTVL.

The chain couples TRBV5-8 to TRBJ2-3; 9 bases match TRBD2. V was clipped by 4 bases and J by 2 bases; unmatched bases: 8. CDR1 and CDR2 from the germline V gene are SGHTS and YDEGEE. The CDR3 is made up of 16 amino acids. The CDR3 sequence is CASSRLGGGATDTQYF. As DNA, the CDR3 is TGTGCCAGCAGCAGGCTGGGCGGGGGGGCCACAGATACGCAGTATTTT.

CDR3: CATSRDWKGGLSTDTQYF. CDR3 in DNA: TGTGCCACCAGCAGAGATTGGAAGGGGGGGCTAAGCACAGATACGCAGTATTTT. The chain joins TRBV15 to TRBJ2-3, with D possibly being TRBD2 (7 bases). Per the germline V gene, CDR1 is LNHNV and CDR2 is YYDKDF (reference sequence). Trimming removed 0 bases from V and 0 bases from J, with 16 bases in between. The CDR3 length is 18 residues. The variable domain in full, completed from reference TRBV15 and TRBJ2-3, reads DAMVIQNPRYQVTQFGKPVTLSCSQTLNHNVMYWYQQKSSQAPKLLFHYYDKDFNNEADTPDNFQSRRPNTSFCFLDIRSPGLGDTAMYLCATSRDWKGGLSTDTQYFGPGTRLTVL.

DNA for the CDR3: TGCGCCAGCAGCCAAGGTCGCATAGCGGGGGGCTACGAGCAGTACTTC. Amino acids: CASSQGRIAGGYEQYF. The chain uses TRBV4-3 and TRBJ2-7; 10 nucleotides match TRBD2. Germline lookup yields CDR1 LGHNA and CDR2 YSLEER. This CDR3 is built from 16 residues. The trim removed 1 base at V and 3 bases at J, leaving 6 bases unmatched.

The rearrangement uses TRBV5-1 and TRBJ1-2, with 10 positions matching TRBD1. In germline, CDR1 is SGHRS, CDR2 YFSETQ. J lost 7 bases, V lost 0 bases, and 6 bases had no gene match. The CDR3 is 15 residues long. The CDR3 sequence: CASSLGGQGTRGYTF. The CDR3 DNA reads as TGCGCCAGCAGCTTGGGGGGACAGGGGACGCGTGGCTACACCTTC.

This sequence joins TRBV7-2 and TRBJ1-4, with D perhaps TRBD1 (6 bases). Trimming pared 1 base from V and 8 bases from J, leaving 8 bases between. The CDR3 is made up of 13 amino acids. Germline CDR1 SGHTA, CDR2 FQGNSA. The DNA of the CDR3 is TGTGCCAGCAGCTTAGAAGGGGGAGAAAAACTGTTTTTT. Protein product: CASSLEGGEKLFF.

V usage is TRBV9 and J usage is TRBJ2-3; 9 bases align to TRBD1. The CDR3 consists of 14 residues. V lost 4 bases, J lost 6 bases, and 6 bases stayed unmatched. Germline V gene data show CDR1 as SGDLS and CDR2 as YYNGEE. DNA for the CDR3: TGTGCCAGCAGCCGAACAGGGGGCCTGGATACGCAGTATTTT. It codes for CASSRTGGLDTQYF.